A selection of T cell receptor beta chains follows, all from one sample in a study of blood T cell repertoires in COVID-19. Sequencing used immunoSEQ multiplex PCR; TCRdb keeps in-frame clones, though not all of them. There are 150,000 to 200,000 clones in the sample; about 87% occur only once, and about 2.6% lies in the top ten. The sequenced sample consisted of peripheral blood. These TCRs come from a man aged 35-49 years with active or convalescent COVID-19. CDR3s include the opening cysteine and the closing phenylalanine or tryptophan. Each record gives: D gene, J gene, clone size, V gene, CDR3 protein, CDR3 DNA. A D gene is named only where the DNA matches it firmly. Some rows have no size entry. The others give once, few or many, or a class for an expanded clone.

>-|TRBJ1-4|few|TRBV15
CATSRVRGREKLFF
TGTGCCACCAGCAGAGTAAGGGGTAGGGAAAAACTGTTTTTT
>TRBD2|TRBJ2-7|-|TRBV9
CASSGNSGGAGEQYF
TGTGCCAGCAGCGGTAATAGCGGGGGGGCAGGAGAGCAGTACTTC
>TRBD2|TRBJ2-3|once|TRBV27
CASSLSSGGTSSTDTQYF
TGTGCCAGCAGTTTATCTAGCGGGGGGACCTCTAGCACAGATACGCAGTATTTT
>TRBD1|TRBJ2-3|-|TRBV5-4
CASSLEGARGTDTQYF
TGTGCCAGCAGCTTGGAGGGGGCGCGAGGCACAGATACGCAGTATTTT
>TRBD1|TRBJ2-1|-|TRBV19
CATRQGARDEQFF
TGTGCCACCCGACAGGGGGCGCGGGATGAGCAGTTCTTC
>TRBD1|TRBJ2-1|-|TRBV27
CASSPGTGSEQFF
TGTGCCAGCAGTCCCGGGACAGGCAGTGAGCAGTTCTTC
>-|TRBJ2-5|-|TRBV5-8
CASSLFIRGETQYF
TGTGCCAGCAGCTTGTTCATTCGCGGAGAGACCCAGTACTTC
>-|TRBJ1-1|-|TRBV28
CASSPPRQPNEAFF
TGTGCCAGCAGTCCGCCCCGACAGCCTAATGAAGCTTTCTTT
>-|TRBJ2-3|-|TRBV10-1
CASGASTDTQYF
TGCGCCAGCGGGGCGAGCACAGATACGCAGTATTTT
>-|TRBJ1-6|-|TRBV18
CASSPPGLRRNSPLHF
TGTGCCAGCTCACCACCCGGACTCCGAAGGAATTCACCCCTCCACTTT
>-|TRBJ1-2|-|TRBV12-5
CASGRTGNYGYTF
TGTGCTAGTGGCCGAACAGGGAACTATGGCTACACCTTC
>-|TRBJ2-1|-|TRBV23-1
CASSHSGEAWPYNEQFF
TGCGCCAGCAGTCATTCGGGAGAAGCGTGGCCGTACAATGAGCAGTTCTTC
>TRBD1|TRBJ2-1|-|TRBV7-2
CASSPQGVREEQFF
TGTGCCAGCAGCCCGCAGGGGGTAAGGGAGGAGCAGTTCTTC
>TRBD1|TRBJ1-6|-|TRBV30
CAWRPGDRGSHF
TGTGCCTGGAGGCCGGGGGACAGGGGGTCCCACTTT